The TCR beta chain described here comes from a study of blood T cell repertoires in COVID-19. CDR1 is SGHRS and CDR2 is YFSETQ in the germline V gene. V lost 4 bases, J lost 8 bases, and 19 bases lay in between. This CDR3 contains 16 residues. Measured with immunoSEQ multiplex PCR; TCRdb has only the in-frame clones, and not every one. The sample carries over 150,000 clones, roughly 83% recorded once. The TCR sequence derives from a woman of 80 years or more with active or convalescent COVID-19. Material for sequencing was peripheral blood. The rearrangement joins TRBV5-1 to TRBJ1-6; D might be TRBD1 (5 bases). CDR3 in DNA: TGCGCCAGCAGCCCCCAGGGATGGCAAGATCATTCACCCCTCCACTTT. This translates into CASSPQGWQDHSPLHF.